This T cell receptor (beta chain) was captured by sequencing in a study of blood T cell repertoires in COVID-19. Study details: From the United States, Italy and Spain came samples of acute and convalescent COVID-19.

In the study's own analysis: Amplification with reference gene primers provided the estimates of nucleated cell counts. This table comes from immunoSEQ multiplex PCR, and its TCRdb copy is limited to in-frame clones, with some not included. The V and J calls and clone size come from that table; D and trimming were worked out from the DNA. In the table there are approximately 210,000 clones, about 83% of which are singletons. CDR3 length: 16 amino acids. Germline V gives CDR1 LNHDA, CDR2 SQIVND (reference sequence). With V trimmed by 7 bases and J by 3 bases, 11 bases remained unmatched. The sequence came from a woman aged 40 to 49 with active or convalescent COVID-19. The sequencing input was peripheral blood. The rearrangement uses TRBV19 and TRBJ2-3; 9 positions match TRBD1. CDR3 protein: CASNPNTGGWTDTQYF. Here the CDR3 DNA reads TGTGCCAGTAATCCTAATACAGGGGGCTGGACAGATACGCAGTATTTT.